This TCR beta chain was found in a study of T cell responses to AZD1222 COVID-19 vaccine. For the study at large: The analysis combined second doses at about 4 or about 12 weeks. Study-wide points: Baseline seropositivity characterized only a handful of AZD1222 recipients. Unmutated variant regions are reportedly the target of nearly half of TCRs that are spike-specific. A mostly white British donor set with more females was recruited, and clonal diversity was possibly underestimated.

With regard to this clone: The antigen is not known.

Using immunoSEQ multiplex PCR, the repertoire was profiled, and TCRdb retains in-frame clones only, with some absent. The table lists 55,000 to 75,000 clones, about 80% of them singletons. Unmatched junction bases numbered 9, after V lost 4 bases and J lost 4 bases. Germline CDR1 reads LGHNA; CDR2 reads YSLEER. The CDR3 is 19 residues long. The genes are TRBV4-3 and TRBJ2-2; 16 nucleotides match TRBD2. This specimen was peripheral blood, taken on day 0 of AZD1222 vaccination. This receptor was obtained from an adult in good health. CDR3 amino acids: CASSPTGTSGGAATGELFF. For the CDR3, the DNA is TGCGCCAGCAGCCCTACCGGGACTAGCGGGGGGGCCGCCACCGGGGAGCTGTTTTTT.